A single sample is the source of the 28 T cell receptor beta chains below, sequenced in a study of blood T cells in healthy people across ages. Using a J-beta primer mix together with a sample-barcoded 5' primer, a second PCR was run for roughly 6 to 11 cycles. TCRdb processed the 5' RACE reads anew with MiXCR; each CDR3 protein has one entry. The profile shows about 1.8 million distinct CDR3 sequences, about 49% of them singletons. The sample consisted of blood. These receptors all come from a woman aged 40 to 55 in good health.

The rearrangement uses TRBV7-2 and TRBJ1-1; possible D gene TRBD1, 5 bases. The germline V gene encodes CDR1 SGHTA and CDR2 FQGNSA. V dropped 5 bases and J dropped 1 base, with 14 bases sitting between them. This CDR3 comprises 15 residues. The CDR3 protein is CASSASGTRNTEAFF. In DNA, the CDR3 is TGTGCCAGCAGCGCTTCCGGGACGAGGAACACTGAAGCTTTCTTT.

The sample holds many counts of this clonotype. The V and J genes are TRBV7-2 and TRBJ2-3, with D possibly being TRBD2 (5 bases). The CDR3 is made up of 14 amino acids. Between the trimmed V and J ends, which lost 0 bases and 1 base, there was a span of 5 bases. Germline V gives CDR1 SGHTA, CDR2 FQGNSA. Here the CDR3 reads CASSLARGTDTQYF. For the CDR3, the DNA is TGTGCCAGCAGCTTAGCGCGGGGCACAGATACGCAGTATTTT. Combining the CDR3 with reference TRBV7-2 and TRBJ2-3 gives the whole variable domain GAGVSQSPSNKVTEKGKDVELRCDPISGHTALYWYRQSLGQGLEFLIYFQGNSAPDKSGLPSDRFSAERTGGSVSTLTIQRTQQEDSAVYLCASSLARGTDTQYFGPGTRLTVL.

This clonotype occurred a few times. V is TRBV3-1 and J is TRBJ1-1, with D hard to call. Trimming took 4 bases from V and 1 from J, leaving 7 bases between them. CDR3 length: 13 residues. CDR1 and CDR2 from the germline V gene are LGHDT and YNNKEL (reference sequence). CDR3 in amino acids: CASSPSPNTEAFF. Written as DNA, the CDR3 is TGTGCCAGCAGCCCCTCCCCGAACACTGAAGCTTTCTTT. The variable domain in full, with the rest retrieved from reference TRBV3-1 and TRBJ1-1, is DTAVSQTPKYLVTQMGNDKSIKCEQNLGHDTMYWYKQDSKKFLKIMFSYNNKELIINETVPNRFSPKSPDKAHLNLHINSLELGDSAVYFCASSPSPNTEAFFGQGTRLTVV.

CDR3 in amino acids: CASSQDDRVSYNEQFF. The CDR3 DNA reads TGCGCCAGCAGCCAAGACGACAGGGTCTCCTACAATGAGCAGTTCTTC. V and J are TRBV4-3 and TRBJ2-1; 7 bases map to TRBD1. The CDR3 extends over 16 amino acids. Germline V gene data show CDR1 as LGHNA and CDR2 as YSLEER. The V and J ends lost 0 bases and 0 bases, in that order; junction bases with no gene match: 2.

This chain links TRBV18 with TRBJ2-3; tentatively, D is TRBD1 (5 bases). The CDR3 has 15 amino acids. Germline CDR1 reads KGHSH; CDR2 reads LQKENI. Trimming stripped 7 bases from V and 2 bases from J, with 16 bases between. CDR3 in amino acids: CASLPDRDLTDTQYF. CDR3 bases: TGTGCCAGCTTACCCGACAGAGATCTCACAGATACGCAGTATTTT.

A few counts support this clonotype. The rearrangement uses TRBV11-2 and TRBJ2-5, with TRBD1 matching over 8 bases. Looked up from germline, CDR1 is SGHAT and CDR2 is FQNNGV. The CDR3 contains 14 residues. With V trimmed by 2 bases and J by 11 bases, 10 bases remained unmatched. This CDR3 is CASSLRQGPDEQYF. Written as DNA, the CDR3 is TGTGCCAGCAGCTTAAGACAGGGGCCGGATGAGCAGTACTTC.

CDR3 DNA: TGCGCCAGCAGCCAAGGACCCAAGGGCTACACCTTC. Translation: CASSQGPKGYTF. V is TRBV4-3 and J is TRBJ1-2, with D unclear. The CDR3 has 12 amino acids. V was cut by 1 base and J by 8 bases, with 8 bases left in between. From germline, CDR1 is LGHNA and CDR2 YSLEER.

The chain links TRBV20-1 to TRBJ2-1; tentatively, D is TRBD1 or TRBD2 (6 bases each). The assigned J gene may be wrong: the sequence end matches TRBJ2-7 better. Germline CDR1 DFQATT, CDR2 SNEGSKA (reference sequence). The CDR3 totals 16 residues. CDR3: CSASNRDLGPYNEQYF. In DNA, the CDR3 is TGCAGTGCTAGCAACAGGGACTTGGGCCCCTACAATGAGCAGTACTTC.

This clonotype appeared a few times. The chain recombines TRBV5-1 with TRBJ1-6; 8 bases are shared with TRBD1. From germline, CDR1 is SGHRS and CDR2 YFSETQ. V lost 0 bases, J lost 14 bases, and 4 bases stayed unmatched. The CDR3 consists of 13 residues. The CDR3 sequence: CASSLAQGATLHF. In DNA, the CDR3 is TGCGCCAGCAGCTTGGCCCAGGGGGCCACCCTCCACTTT.

This clonotype was seen a handful of times. The chain has TRBV6-1 and TRBJ2-7, with D possibly called TRBD1 or TRBD2 (5 bases each). In germline, CDR1 is MNHNS, CDR2 SASEGT. The CDR3 totals 13 residues. V was cut by 7 bases and J by 3 bases, with 13 bases left in between. For the CDR3, the DNA is TGTGCCAGCAAAGGGGCGGGTATCTACGAGCAGTACTTC. Translated: CASKGAGIYEQYF.

This chain connects TRBV2 to TRBJ2-4; possibly TRBD1 for D (6 bases). The DNA end is a closer match to TRBJ2-5, so the J assignment may be wrong. This CDR3 contains 15 residues. Germline CDR1 and CDR2: SNHLY and FYNNEI. CDR3 DNA: TGTGCCAGCAGTTCTAATACACAGGGTCGAGAGACCCAGTACTTC. Translating it yields CASSSNTQGRETQYF.

Regarding this clonotype: The missing conserved phenylalanine or tryptophan at the end of this CDR3 makes a read error likely. J is TRBJ2-5 and V is TRBV20-1, with a possible D match to TRBD1 (5 bases). The CDR3 is 16 amino acids. Per germline, CDR1 DFQATT and CDR2 SNEGSKA (reference sequence). V was trimmed by 1 base and J by 5 bases, leaving 20 bases between them. The CDR3 nucleotides are TGCAGTGCTAGAGTCCCCCGACAGTCACGCGTTGAGACCCAGTACTGC. Its translation is CSARVPRQSRVETQYC.

A remark on this clonotype: The conserved phenylalanine or tryptophan normally closing the CDR3 is absent here, so this likely arose from a read error. The chain employs TRBV12-3 or TRBV12-4 and TRBJ2-1, with 11 bases identical to TRBD1. The CDR3 sequence is 15 residues long. Unmatched junction bases numbered 4, after V lost 6 bases and J lost 3 bases. In DNA form, the CDR3 reads TGTGCCAGCAGCTTGGGACAGGGGGTCTACAATGAGCAGTTCTTA. Its protein product is CASSLGQGVYNEQFL.

This clonotype was counted between two and nine times. This chain links TRBV7-2 with TRBJ2-3; D is unresolved. Trimming left V 6 bases short and J 3 bases short, with 10 bases between. CDR3 length: 13 amino acids. CDR1 and CDR2 (germline): SGHTA, FQGNSA. The CDR3 DNA sequence: TGTGCCAGCAGGTTAACTTCGACAGATACGCAGTATTTT. It is translated as CASRLTSTDTQYF.

There are a few counts of this clonotype. This chain joins TRBV7-2 and TRBJ2-1; 15 bases fit TRBD2. From germline, CDR1 is SGHTA and CDR2 FQGNSA. This CDR3 spans 14 amino acids. J gave up 6 bases and V 8 bases, and 2 bases lay outside the gene matches. The chain's CDR3 is CASGGLAGGNEQFF. The CDR3, as DNA: TGTGCCAGCGGGGGACTAGCGGGGGGCAATGAGCAGTTCTTC.

This chain's CDR3 is CASVREPRNSNQPQHF. The DNA for the CDR3 is TGTGCCAGCGTGCGGGAGCCCAGAAATAGCAATCAGCCCCAGCATTTT. V is TRBV6-1 and J is TRBJ1-5; no firm D call. The CDR3 length is 16 residues. Germline V CDR1 and CDR2: MNHNS, SASEGT. Trimming left V 8 bases short and J 0 bases short, with 17 bases between.

This clonotype was picked up one time. This could be a read error, since a much larger clone is one nucleotide away. This sequence joins TRBV4-2 and TRBJ2-3; D unclear. This CDR3 spans 14 amino acids. Germline loops: CDR1 LGHNA, CDR2 YNFKEQ. CDR3 sequence: CASSQHQAGDTRYF. The DNA of the CDR3 is TGTGCCAGCAGCCAGCATCAAGCAGGAGATACGCGGTATTTT.

With regard to this clonotype: At one boundary the junction diverges from the germline segment, which might be a read error. V is TRBV7-7 and J is TRBJ2-5, with TRBD1 matching 9 bases. The CDR3 sequence is 15 residues long. Germline CDR1 and CDR2: SSHAT and FNYEAQ (reference sequence). CDR3 nucleotides: TGTGCTAGCAGCCTCCGGGACAGGGATATGAATGAGCAGTACTTC. Translation: CASSLRDRDMNEQYF.

The chain couples TRBV20-1 to TRBJ2-4; TRBD2 is a possible D gene (6 bases). The germline V gene has CDR1 DFQATT and CDR2 SNEGSKA (reference sequence). Trimming stripped 3 bases from V and 4 bases from J, with 13 bases between. CDR3 size: 14 residues. The CDR3 DNA is TGCAGTGCTAGTGCGGGACCCCAGAAAAACATTCAGTACTTC. As protein: CSASAGPQKNIQYF.

The chain has TRBV7-2 and TRBJ2-5, with 7 nucleotides matching TRBD2. The J call may be mistaken, given a closer DNA end match to TRBJ2-7. Germline V gives CDR1 SGHTA, CDR2 FQGNSA. The CDR3 is 15 residues long. The CDR3 DNA reads as TGTGCCAGCAGCTTAAGCGGGGCAAACTTGTTCGAGCAGTACTTC. This gives the protein CASSLSGANLFEQYF.

The V and J genes are TRBV20-1 and TRBJ2-7; no reliable D call. CDR3 size: 14 residues. Trimming pared 0 bases from V and 3 bases from J, leaving 12 bases between. Germline CDR1 reads DFQATT; CDR2 reads SNEGSKA (reference sequence). The CDR3 bases are TGCAGTGCTAGAGATCCTTCACGGATCTACGAGCAGTACTTC. This codes for CSARDPSRIYEQYF.

This clonotype has just one count. At one boundary the junction diverges from the germline segment, which might be a read error. This sequence joins TRBV2 and TRBJ2-1; D gene unclear. CDR3 length: 14 residues. Germline V CDR1 and CDR2: SNHLY, FYNNEI. Written as DNA, the CDR3 is TGTGCCTGCAGTGAACTCAGGATCGGTGGTGAGCAGTTCTTC. Translation: CACSELRIGGEQFF.

This clonotype has a handful of counts. The chain carries TRBV27 and TRBJ2-5; TRBD2 might be the D (5 bases). CDR1 and CDR2 from the germline V gene are MNHEY and SMNVEV (reference sequence). V lost 0 bases and J lost 3, with 17 bases in between. This CDR3 is 17 amino acids long. CDR3 amino acids: CASSLSATGWTKETQYF. The CDR3 coding sequence is TGTGCCAGCAGTTTATCCGCGACGGGGTGGACGAAAGAGACCCAGTACTTC.

This rearrangement joins TRBV13 to TRBJ2-5, with TRBD2 matching 10 bases. Germline CDR1 is PRHDT and CDR2 is FYEKMQ (reference sequence). V was clipped by 0 bases and J by 11 bases; unmatched bases: 18. CDR3 size: 18 residues. The CDR3 spells CASSLGLPLAGASNEQYF. For the CDR3, the DNA is TGTGCCAGCAGCTTAGGCCTCCCTCTAGCGGGGGCGAGCAATGAGCAGTACTTC.

The chain uses TRBV3-1 and TRBJ2-1; TRBD2 matches at 10 bases. Germline V CDR1 and CDR2: LGHDT, YNNKEL (reference sequence). V lost 0 bases and J lost 7; bases outside the gene matches: 6. This CDR3 has 16 amino acids. CDR3 sequence reads: CASSQEIAGGRNEQFF. CDR3 sequence (DNA): TGTGCCAGCAGCCAAGAAATAGCGGGGGGTCGGAATGAGCAGTTCTTC.

The J gene is TRBJ2-7, the V gene TRBV27; TRBD2 aligns across 11 bases. V gave up 4 bases and J gave up 0 bases; unmatched junction bases: 5. Germline V gene sequence: CDR1 MNHEY, CDR2 SMNVEV (reference sequence). The CDR3 consists of 16 residues. The chain's CDR3 is CASSSLLAGVSYEQYF. The DNA of the CDR3 is TGTGCCAGCAGTTCGCTACTAGCGGGGGTCTCCTACGAGCAGTACTTC.

This clonotype turned up a few times. In DNA, the CDR3 is TGCAGCGTTTCCCTGACCACCTCCCCCACAGATACGCAGTATTTT. Encoded protein: CSVSLTTSPTDTQYF. The chain combines TRBV29-1 with TRBJ2-3; no clear D. The CDR3 sequence is 15 residues long. Trimming took off 5 bases at V and 2 bases at J, with 17 bases between the two ends. Germline V gene data show CDR1 as SQVTM and CDR2 as ANQGSEA.

For the CDR3, the DNA is TGCAGTGCAGCGGAGATAGGTTCCTACGAGCAGTACTTC. The encoded protein is CSAAEIGSYEQYF. This sequence joins TRBV20-1 and TRBJ2-7; possibly TRBD2 for D (5 bases). Germline V lookup: CDR1 DFQATT, CDR2 SNEGSKA (reference sequence). V lost 6 bases to trimming and J lost 1 base, with 13 bases between them. The CDR3 length is 13 residues.